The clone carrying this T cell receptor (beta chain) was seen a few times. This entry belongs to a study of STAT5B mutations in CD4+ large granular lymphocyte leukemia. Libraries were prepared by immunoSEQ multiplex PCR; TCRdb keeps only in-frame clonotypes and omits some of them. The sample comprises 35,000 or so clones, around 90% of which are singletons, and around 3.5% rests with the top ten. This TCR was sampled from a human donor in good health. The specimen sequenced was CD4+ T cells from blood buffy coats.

CDR3 residues: CASSQENSNTEAFF. The CDR3 region has the DNA TGCGCCAGCAGCCAAGAGAACTCGAACACTGAAGCTTTCTTT. V is TRBV4-3 and J is TRBJ1-1; no firm D call. The CDR3 is 14 amino acids. With 0 bases removed from V and 1 base from J, the gap between germline ends came to 6 bases. Germline CDR1 LGHNA, CDR2 YSLEER.